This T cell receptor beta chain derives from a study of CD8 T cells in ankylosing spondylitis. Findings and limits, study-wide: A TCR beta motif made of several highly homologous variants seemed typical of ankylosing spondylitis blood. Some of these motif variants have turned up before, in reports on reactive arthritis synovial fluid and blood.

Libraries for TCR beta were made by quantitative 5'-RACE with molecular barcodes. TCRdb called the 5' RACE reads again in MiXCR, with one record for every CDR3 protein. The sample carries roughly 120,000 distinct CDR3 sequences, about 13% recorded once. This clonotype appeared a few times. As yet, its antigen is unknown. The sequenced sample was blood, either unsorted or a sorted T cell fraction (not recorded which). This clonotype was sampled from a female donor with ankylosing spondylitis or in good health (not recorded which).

The CDR3 sequence: CASSLPIAVLSYNEQFF. In DNA, the CDR3 is TGTGCCAGCAGCTTGCCGATAGCGGTACTCTCCTACAATGAGCAGTTCTTC. This sequence joins TRBV5-5 and TRBJ2-1; TRBD2 might be the D (6 bases). The CDR3 is 17 amino acids. The V end was cut by 1 base, the J end by 0 bases, with 14 bases between. Germline-derived CDR1 and CDR2 are SGHKS and YYEKEE (reference sequence).